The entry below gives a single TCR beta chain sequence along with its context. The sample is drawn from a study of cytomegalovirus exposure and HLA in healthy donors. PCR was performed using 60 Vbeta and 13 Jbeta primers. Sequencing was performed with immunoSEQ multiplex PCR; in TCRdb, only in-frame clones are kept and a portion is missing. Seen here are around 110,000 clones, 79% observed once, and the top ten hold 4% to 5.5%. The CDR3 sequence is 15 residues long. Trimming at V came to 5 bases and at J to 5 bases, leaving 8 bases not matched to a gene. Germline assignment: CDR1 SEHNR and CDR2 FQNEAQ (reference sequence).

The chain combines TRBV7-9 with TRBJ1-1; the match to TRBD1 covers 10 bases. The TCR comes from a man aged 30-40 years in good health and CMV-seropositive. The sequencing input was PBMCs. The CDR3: CASSPIGQGETEAFF. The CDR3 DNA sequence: TGTGCCAGCAGCCCGATTGGACAGGGGGAGACTGAAGCTTTCTTT. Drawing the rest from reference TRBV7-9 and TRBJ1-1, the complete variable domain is DTGVSQNPRHKITKRGQNVTFRCDPISEHNRLYWYRQTLGQGPEFLTYFQNEAQLEKSRLLSDRFSAERPKGSFSTLEIQRTEQGDSAMYLCASSPIGQGETEAFFGQGTRLTVV.